One sample yielded the 11 T cell receptor beta chains listed below, sequenced in a study of shared clonotypes between healthy human individuals. Clones were read by immunoSEQ multiplex PCR, and TCRdb kept only the in-frame ones, dropping some. The sample lists 2 million to 2.5 million clones, under 95% occurring once. The sample consisted of naive CD4+ T cells from PBMCs. Subset defined: CD45RA+ positively selected. All receptors come from a man aged 18-30 years in good health. Some clones in this sample may be carry-over from other donors' samples.

This sequence joins TRBV7-2 and TRBJ2-5; 12 nucleotides agree with TRBD2. CDR3 length equals 15 residues. Germline assignment: CDR1 SGHTA and CDR2 FQGNSA. V trimming: 4 bases; J trimming: 4 bases; junction bases outside the gene matches: 4. CDR3: CASSWSSGRGETQYF. CDR3 in DNA: TGTGCCAGCAGCTGGTCTAGCGGGAGGGGAGAGACCCAGTACTTC.

The CDR3 reads CASSPLGLTGSYEQYF. As DNA, the CDR3 is TGTGCCAGCAGCCCCTTAGGGTTGACAGGCTCCTACGAGCAGTACTTC. The chain employs TRBV4-2 and TRBJ2-7; D may be TRBD1 (6 bases). Germline CDR1 and CDR2: LGHNA and YNFKEQ. V was clipped by 4 bases and J by 0 bases, with 16 bases between them. This CDR3 has 16 amino acids.

With respect to this clone: This sample includes further DNA sequences coding for the same CDR3. The chain joins TRBV7-2 to TRBJ2-7; D not certain. The CDR3 totals 14 residues. Trimming took off 1 base at V and 1 base at J, with 8 bases between the two ends. CDR1 and CDR2 (germline): SGHTA, FQGNSA. The DNA of the CDR3 is TGTGCCAGCAGCTTAGACAGAGTATCCTACGAGCAGTACTTC. Its protein is CASSLDRVSYEQYF.

Note on this clone: The same CDR3 can be traced to other DNA sequences in this sample. This chain connects TRBV5-1 to TRBJ2-5; unclear D gene. The germline V gene encodes CDR1 SGHRS and CDR2 YFSETQ. The CDR3 is 14 residues long. Trimming pared 0 bases from V and 0 bases from J, leaving 6 bases between. The CDR3 DNA sequence: TGCGCCAGCAGCTTGGGGACGTACCAAGAGACCCAGTACTTC. Translated, it gives CASSLGTYQETQYF.

This chain links TRBV7-9 with TRBJ1-3; unclear D gene. With 3 bases removed from V and 4 bases from J, the gap between germline ends came to 10 bases. The V gene's germline CDR1 is SEHNR and CDR2 FQNEAQ (reference sequence). CDR3 length equals 14 residues. CDR3 loop: CASSFPTGGNTIYF. The CDR3 nucleotides read TGTGCCAGCAGCTTCCCCACTGGCGGAAACACCATATATTTT.

The chain combines TRBV4-3 with TRBJ1-1, with D maybe TRBD1 (5 bases). V lost 0 bases and J lost 1, with 15 bases in between. Germline loops: CDR1 LGHNA, CDR2 YSLEER. This CDR3 is built from 17 residues. CDR3 DNA: TGCGCCAGCAGCCAAGAATTCGGGACGGATAAGAACACTGAAGCTTTCTTT. Its translation: CASSQEFGTDKNTEAFF.

The chain carries TRBV6-5 and TRBJ1-2; possibly TRBD1 for D (6 bases). CDR3 length equals 14 residues. Trimming left V 5 bases short and J 5 bases short, with 15 bases between. In germline, CDR1 is MNHEY, CDR2 SVGAGI. The CDR3 DNA reads as TGTGCCAGCAGTAAACAGGGACGGTCTTATGGCTACACCTTC. It translates to CASSKQGRSYGYTF.

As concerns this clone: Different DNA sequences within this sample yield the same CDR3. V is TRBV5-1 and J is TRBJ1-1; TRBD1 might be the D (6 bases). Germline assignment: CDR1 SGHRS and CDR2 YFSETQ. The V gene lost 2 bases and the J gene lost 2 bases, with 10 bases spanning the gap. The CDR3 loop spans 14 amino acids. The CDR3 region is CASSLQTGNTEAFF. DNA for the CDR3: TGCGCCAGCAGCTTACAGACAGGCAACACTGAAGCTTTCTTT.

The J gene is TRBJ2-3, the V gene TRBV2; TRBD2 matches 8 bases. Germline V gene lookup returns CDR1 SNHLY and CDR2 FYNNEI. V was pared by 3 bases and J by 9 bases, with 8 bases of the junction left unmatched. This CDR3 is built from 14 residues. In nucleotides, the CDR3 is TGTGCCAGCAGTGACATTAGCGGGATGGCCACGCAGTATTTT. Its translation is CASSDISGMATQYF.

The chain links TRBV9 to TRBJ2-3, with D perhaps being TRBD1 or TRBD2 (5 bases each). Trimming stripped 4 bases from V and 2 bases from J, with 26 bases between. Germline CDR1 reads SGDLS; CDR2 reads YYNGEE. The CDR3 loop spans 19 amino acids. The CDR3 is CASSPWAGRDATPTDTQYF. CDR3 sequence (DNA): TGTGCCAGCAGCCCCTGGGCCGGTCGGGACGCAACCCCCACAGATACGCAGTATTTT.

The gene calls are TRBV9 and TRBJ2-3, with 7 positions matching TRBD1. The CDR3 totals 14 residues. Per the germline V gene, CDR1 is SGDLS and CDR2 is YYNGEE. V shed 4 bases, J shed 3 bases, and the junction held 5 bases outside the gene matches. The CDR3 bases are TGTGCCAGCAGCCTCCTGGGACAGACAGATACGCAGTATTTT. Translation: CASSLLGQTDTQYF.